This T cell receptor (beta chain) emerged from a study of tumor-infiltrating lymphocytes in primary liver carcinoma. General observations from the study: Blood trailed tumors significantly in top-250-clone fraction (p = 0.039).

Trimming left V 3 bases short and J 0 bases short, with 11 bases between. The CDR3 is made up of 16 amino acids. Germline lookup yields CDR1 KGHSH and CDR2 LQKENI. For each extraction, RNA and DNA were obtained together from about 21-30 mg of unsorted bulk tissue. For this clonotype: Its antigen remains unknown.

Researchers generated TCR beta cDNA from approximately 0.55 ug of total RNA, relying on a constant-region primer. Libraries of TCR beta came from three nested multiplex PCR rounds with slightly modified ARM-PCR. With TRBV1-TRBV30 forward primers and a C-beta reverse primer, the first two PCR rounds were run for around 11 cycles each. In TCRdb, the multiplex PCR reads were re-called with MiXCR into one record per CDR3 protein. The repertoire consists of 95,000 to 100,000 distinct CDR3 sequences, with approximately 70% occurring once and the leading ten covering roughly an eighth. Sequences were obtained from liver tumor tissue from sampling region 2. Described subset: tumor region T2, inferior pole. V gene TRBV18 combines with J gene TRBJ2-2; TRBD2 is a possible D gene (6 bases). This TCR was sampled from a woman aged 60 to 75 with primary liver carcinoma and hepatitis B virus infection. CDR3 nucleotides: TGTGCCAGCTCACCGCCTAGCGTGGCGAACACCGGGGAGCTGTTTTTT. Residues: CASSPPSVANTGELFF.